The 4 T cell receptor beta chains given below trace back to one sample, sequenced in a study of early T cells in non-severe SARS-CoV-2 infection (dated by TCRdb to the early 2020s). Receptors were amplified or captured by 5' RACE. The sequencer was a NextSeq 500. The public reads were reanalyzed by TCRdb: fastp trimming at Q25, MiXCR alignment, in-frame beta chains only. Rows merge per CDR3 protein into single entries with the most common DNA and genes. The sample records tens of thousands of distinct CDR3 sequences, roughly 12% of which are singletons. In total, the top ten clones hold roughly 2.6% of the sample. The sequencing here drew on whole blood, taken at baseline. These receptors were obtained from an adult who was a healthcare worker with PCR-confirmed SARS-CoV-2 infection or an uninfected control (not recorded which).

This clonotype has a handful of counts. The V gene is TRBV11-3, the J gene TRBJ2-7; D might be TRBD1 (5 bases). The germline V gene has CDR1 SGHNT and CDR2 YENEEA. Trimming pared 3 bases from V and 5 bases from J, leaving 11 bases between. The CDR3 consists of 13 residues. As DNA, the CDR3 is TGTGCCAGCAGCTTCAGTGGGGCCCACGAGCAGTACTTC. Encoded protein: CASSFSGAHEQYF. Supplemented by reference TRBV11-3 and TRBJ2-7, the full variable domain reads EAGVVQSPRYKIIEKKQPVAFWCNPISGHNTLYWYLQNLGQGPELLIRYENEEAVDDSQLPKDRFSAERLKGVDSTLKIQPAELGDSAVYLCASSFSGAHEQYFGPGTRLTVT.

This clonotype has just a few counts. This chain uses TRBV20-1 with TRBJ2-1; 13 nucleotides match TRBD2. V shed 0 bases and J 10 bases; nucleotides not matched to a gene: 6. The germline V gene has CDR1 DFQATT and CDR2 SNEGSKA (reference sequence). The CDR3 runs 15 residues. CDR3 in DNA: TGCAGTGCTAGAGAAACTAGCGGGGGGGCAGGGGAGCAGTTCTTC. Its protein product is CSARETSGGAGEQFF.

The genes are TRBV6-2 or TRBV6-3 and TRBJ2-7; 8 bases fit TRBD2. Germline V gene sequence: CDR1 MNHEY, CDR2 SVGEGT. After removal of 3 bases from V and 0 bases from J, the junction contained 4 bases not matched to a gene. The CDR3 contains 15 residues. CDR3 nucleotides: TGTGCCAGCAGTTATCCAGCGGGGGTCTCCTACGAGCAGTACTTC. It encodes CASSYPAGVSYEQYF.

This rearrangement joins TRBV12-3 or TRBV12-4 to TRBJ1-1; D may be TRBD1 (5 bases). CDR3 length equals 14 residues. Trimming shortened V by 3 bases and J by 1 base, and 9 bases separated the two germline ends. As DNA, the CDR3 is TGTGCCAGCAGTTTGGGGACGCGGAACACTGAAGCTTTCTTT. Translation gives CASSLGTRNTEAFF.